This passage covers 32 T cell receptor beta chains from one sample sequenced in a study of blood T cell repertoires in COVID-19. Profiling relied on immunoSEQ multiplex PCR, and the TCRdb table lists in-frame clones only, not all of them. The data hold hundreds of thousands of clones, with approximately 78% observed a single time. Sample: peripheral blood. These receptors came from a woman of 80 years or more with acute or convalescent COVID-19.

The chain's CDR3 is CASSQVGGTGVEKLFF. In nucleotides, the CDR3 is TGCGCCAGCAGCCAAGTCGGCGGGACAGGGGTCGAAAAACTGTTTTTT. This chain links TRBV4-1 with TRBJ1-4; TRBD1 aligns across 10 bases. Unmatched junction bases numbered 7, after V lost 1 base and J lost 8 bases. The germline V gene has CDR1 MGHRA and CDR2 YSYEKL. CDR3 length: 16 amino acids.

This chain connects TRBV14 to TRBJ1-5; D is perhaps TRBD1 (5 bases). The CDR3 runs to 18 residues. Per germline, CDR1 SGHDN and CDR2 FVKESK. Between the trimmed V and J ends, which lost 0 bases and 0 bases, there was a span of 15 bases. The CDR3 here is CASSQDMVGGYSNQPQHF. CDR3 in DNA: TGTGCCAGCAGCCAAGATATGGTCGGGGGGTATAGCAATCAGCCCCAGCATTTT. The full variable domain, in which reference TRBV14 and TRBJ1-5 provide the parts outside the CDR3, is EAGVTQFPSHSVIEKGQTVTLRCDPISGHDNLYWYRRVMGKEIKFLLHFVKESKQDESGMPNNRFLAERTGGTYSTLKVQPAELEDSGVYFCASSQDMVGGYSNQPQHFGDGTRLSIL.

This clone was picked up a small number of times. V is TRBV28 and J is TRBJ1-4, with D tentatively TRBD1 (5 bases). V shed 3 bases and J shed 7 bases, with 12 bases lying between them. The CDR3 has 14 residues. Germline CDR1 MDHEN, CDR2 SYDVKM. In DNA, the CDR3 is TGTGCCAGCAGTTTCGGGGGGATTGGTGAAAAACTGTTTTTT. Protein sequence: CASSFGGIGEKLFF.

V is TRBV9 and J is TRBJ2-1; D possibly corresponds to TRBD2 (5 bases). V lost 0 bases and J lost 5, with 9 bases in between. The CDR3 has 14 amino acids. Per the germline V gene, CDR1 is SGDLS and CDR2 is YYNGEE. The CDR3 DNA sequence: TGTGCCAGCAGCGTAGGGCTAGCAGACAATGAGCAGTTCTTC. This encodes CASSVGLADNEQFF.

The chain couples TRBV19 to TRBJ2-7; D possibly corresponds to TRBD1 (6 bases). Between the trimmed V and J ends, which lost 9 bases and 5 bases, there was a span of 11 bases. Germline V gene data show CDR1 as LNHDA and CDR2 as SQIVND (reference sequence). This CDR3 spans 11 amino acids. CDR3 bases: TGTGCCAGCGGACAGTTCAACGAGCAGTACTTC. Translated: CASGQFNEQYF.

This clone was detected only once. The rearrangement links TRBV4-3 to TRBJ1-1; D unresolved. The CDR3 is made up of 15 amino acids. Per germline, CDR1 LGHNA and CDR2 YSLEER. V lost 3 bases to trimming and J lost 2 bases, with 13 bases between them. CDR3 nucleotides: TGCGCCAGCAGCCATGACCCGGGGAGTAACACTGAAGCTTTCTTT. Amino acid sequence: CASSHDPGSNTEAFF.

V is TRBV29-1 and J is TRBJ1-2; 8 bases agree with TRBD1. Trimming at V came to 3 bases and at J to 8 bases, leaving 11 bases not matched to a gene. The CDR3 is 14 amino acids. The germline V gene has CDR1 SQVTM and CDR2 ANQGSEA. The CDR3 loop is CSVETTRTGQGYTF. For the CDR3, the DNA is TGCAGCGTTGAGACAACGAGGACAGGGCAAGGCTACACCTTC.

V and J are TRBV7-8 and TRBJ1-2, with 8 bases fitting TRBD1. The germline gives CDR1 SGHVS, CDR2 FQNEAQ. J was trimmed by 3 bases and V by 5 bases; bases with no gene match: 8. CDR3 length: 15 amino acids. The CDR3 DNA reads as TGTGCCAGCAGCGCGAAGGACAGGGCGGACTATGGCTACACCTTC. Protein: CASSAKDRADYGYTF.

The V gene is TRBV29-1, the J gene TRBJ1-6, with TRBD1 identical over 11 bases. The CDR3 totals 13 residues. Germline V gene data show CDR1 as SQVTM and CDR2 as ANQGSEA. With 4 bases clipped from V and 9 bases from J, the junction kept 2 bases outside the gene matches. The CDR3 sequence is CSVAGTGGSPLHF. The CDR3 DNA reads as TGCAGCGTTGCTGGGACAGGGGGTTCACCCCTCCACTTT.

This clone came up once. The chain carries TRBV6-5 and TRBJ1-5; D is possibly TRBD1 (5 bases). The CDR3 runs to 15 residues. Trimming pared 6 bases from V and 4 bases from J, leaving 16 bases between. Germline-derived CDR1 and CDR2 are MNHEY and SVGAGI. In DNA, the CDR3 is TGTGCCAGCAGCTATCGGGTTGGGGGGAATCAGCCCCAGCATTTT. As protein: CASSYRVGGNQPQHF.

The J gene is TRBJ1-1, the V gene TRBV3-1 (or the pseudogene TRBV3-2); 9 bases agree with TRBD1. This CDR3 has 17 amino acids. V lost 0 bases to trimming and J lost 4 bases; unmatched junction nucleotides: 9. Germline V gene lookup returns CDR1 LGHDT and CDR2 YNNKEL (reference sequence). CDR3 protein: CASSQELTGGAGTEAFF. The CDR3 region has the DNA TGTGCCAGCAGCCAAGAATTGACAGGGGGTGCGGGCACTGAAGCTTTCTTT.

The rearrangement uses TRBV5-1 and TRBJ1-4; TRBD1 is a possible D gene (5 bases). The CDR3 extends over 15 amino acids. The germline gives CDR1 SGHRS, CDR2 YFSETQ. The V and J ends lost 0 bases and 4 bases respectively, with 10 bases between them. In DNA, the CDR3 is TGCGCCAGCAGCTTGGCCCTAGGGGATAATGAAAAACTGTTTTTT. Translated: CASSLALGDNEKLFF. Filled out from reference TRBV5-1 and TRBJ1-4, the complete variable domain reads KAGVTQTPRYLIKTRGQQVTLSCSPISGHRSVSWYQQTPGQGLQFLFEYFSETQRNKGNFPGRFSGRQFSNSRSEMNVSTLELGDSALYLCASSLALGDNEKLFFGSGTQLSVL.

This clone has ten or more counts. This CDR3 reads CASSYSREGTGELFF. Here the CDR3 DNA reads TGTGCCAGCAGTTACTCCCGCGAGGGAACCGGGGAGCTGTTTTTT. V gene TRBV6-2 or TRBV6-3 combines with J gene TRBJ2-2; maybe TRBD2 (5 bases). The CDR3 has 15 amino acids. The germline gives CDR1 MNHEY, CDR2 SVGEGT. V was pared by 0 bases and J by 5 bases, with 10 bases between.

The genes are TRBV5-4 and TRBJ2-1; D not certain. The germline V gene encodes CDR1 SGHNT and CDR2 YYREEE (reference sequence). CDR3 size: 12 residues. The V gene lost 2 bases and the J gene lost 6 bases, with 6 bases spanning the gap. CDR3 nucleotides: TGTGCCAGCAGCTTTGACTCCAATGAGCAGTTCTTC. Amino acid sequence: CASSFDSNEQFF.

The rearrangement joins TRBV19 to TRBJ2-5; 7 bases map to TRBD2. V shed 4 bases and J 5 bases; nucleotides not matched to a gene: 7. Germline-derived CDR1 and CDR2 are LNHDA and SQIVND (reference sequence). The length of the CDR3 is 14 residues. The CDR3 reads CASSTSSGRETQYF. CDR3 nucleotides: TGTGCCAGTAGTACATCTAGCGGTCGGGAGACCCAGTACTTC.

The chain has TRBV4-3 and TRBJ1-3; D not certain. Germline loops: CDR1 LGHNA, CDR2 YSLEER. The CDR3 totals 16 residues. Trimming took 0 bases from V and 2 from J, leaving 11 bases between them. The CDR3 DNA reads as TGCGCCAGCAGCCAAGAAGGAGGAGACGCTGGAAACACCATATATTTT. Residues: CASSQEGGDAGNTIYF.

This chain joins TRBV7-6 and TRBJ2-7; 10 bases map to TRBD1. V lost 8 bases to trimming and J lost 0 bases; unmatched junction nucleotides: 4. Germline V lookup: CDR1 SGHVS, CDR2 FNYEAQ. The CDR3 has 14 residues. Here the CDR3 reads CASGDRGGSYEQYF. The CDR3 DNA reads TGTGCCAGCGGGGACAGGGGTGGCTCCTACGAGCAGTACTTC.

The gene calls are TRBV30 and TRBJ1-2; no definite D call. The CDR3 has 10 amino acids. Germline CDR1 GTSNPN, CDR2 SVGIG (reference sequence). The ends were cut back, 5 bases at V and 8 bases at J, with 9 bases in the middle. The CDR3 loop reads CAWGLLGYTF. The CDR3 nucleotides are TGTGCCTGGGGATTACTCGGCTACACCTTC.

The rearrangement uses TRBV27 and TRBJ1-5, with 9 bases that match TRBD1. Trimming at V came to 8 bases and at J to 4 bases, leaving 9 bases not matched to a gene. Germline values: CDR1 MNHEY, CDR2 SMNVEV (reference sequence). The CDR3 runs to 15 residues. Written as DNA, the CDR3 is TGTGCCAGCGGGGGGGGGACAGGGACAAATCAGCCCCAGCATTTT. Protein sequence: CASGGGTGTNQPQHF.

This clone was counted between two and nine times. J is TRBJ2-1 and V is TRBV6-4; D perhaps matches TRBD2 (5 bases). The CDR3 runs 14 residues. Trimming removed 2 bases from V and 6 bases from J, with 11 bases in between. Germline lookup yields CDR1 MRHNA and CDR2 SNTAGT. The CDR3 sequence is CASSDVAGSNEQFF. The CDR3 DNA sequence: TGTGCCAGCAGTGACGTTGCGGGTTCCAATGAGCAGTTCTTC.

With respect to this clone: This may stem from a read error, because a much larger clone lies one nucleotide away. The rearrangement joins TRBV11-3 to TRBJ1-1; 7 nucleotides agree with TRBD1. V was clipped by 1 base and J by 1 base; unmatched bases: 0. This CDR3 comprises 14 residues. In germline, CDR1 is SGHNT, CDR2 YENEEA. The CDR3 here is CASSLGTGNTEAFF. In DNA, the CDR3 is TGTGCCAGCAGCTTAGGGACAGGGAACACTGAAGCTTTCTTT. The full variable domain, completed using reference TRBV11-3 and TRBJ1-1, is EAGVVQSPRYKIIEKKQPVAFWCNPISGHNTLYWYLQNLGQGPELLIRYENEEAVDDSQLPKDRFSAERLKGVDSTLKIQPAELGDSAVYLCASSLGTGNTEAFFGQGTRLTVV.

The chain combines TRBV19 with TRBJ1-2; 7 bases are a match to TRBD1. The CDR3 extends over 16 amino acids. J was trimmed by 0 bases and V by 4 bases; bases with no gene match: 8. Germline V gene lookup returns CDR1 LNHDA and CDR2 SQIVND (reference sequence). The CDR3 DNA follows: TGTGCCAGTAGTAGAATAACCGGGACAGCTAACTATGGCTACACCTTC. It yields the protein CASSRITGTANYGYTF.

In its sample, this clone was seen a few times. The CDR3 coding sequence is TGTGCCAGCAGCGTATTCGGGTCCCAAGAGACCCAGTACTTC. It is translated as CASSVFGSQETQYF. The chain has TRBV9 and TRBJ2-5; no reliable D call. Trimming removed 1 base at V and 1 base at J, with 8 bases between. The CDR3 loop spans 14 amino acids. Germline V gene sequence: CDR1 SGDLS, CDR2 YYNGEE.

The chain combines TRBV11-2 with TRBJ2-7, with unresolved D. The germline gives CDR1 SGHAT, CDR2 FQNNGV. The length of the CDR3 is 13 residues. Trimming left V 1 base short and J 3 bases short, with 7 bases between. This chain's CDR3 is CASSLGSIYEQYF. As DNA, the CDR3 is TGTGCCAGCAGCTTAGGGAGCATCTACGAGCAGTACTTC.

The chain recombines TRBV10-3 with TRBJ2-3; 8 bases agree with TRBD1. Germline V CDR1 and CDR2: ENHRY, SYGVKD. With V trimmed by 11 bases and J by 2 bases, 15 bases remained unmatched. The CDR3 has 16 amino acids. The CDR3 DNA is TGTGCCTCCACAGGGGGACGCTCGTTAAACACAGATACGCAGTATTTT. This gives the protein CASTGGRSLNTDTQYF.

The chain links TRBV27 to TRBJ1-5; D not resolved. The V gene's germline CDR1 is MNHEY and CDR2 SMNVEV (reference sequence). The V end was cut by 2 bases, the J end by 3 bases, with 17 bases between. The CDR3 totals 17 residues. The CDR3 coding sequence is TGTGCCAGCAGTTTAATCCCCCCCGGGGAGTACAATCAGCCCCAGCATTTT. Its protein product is CASSLIPPGEYNQPQHF.

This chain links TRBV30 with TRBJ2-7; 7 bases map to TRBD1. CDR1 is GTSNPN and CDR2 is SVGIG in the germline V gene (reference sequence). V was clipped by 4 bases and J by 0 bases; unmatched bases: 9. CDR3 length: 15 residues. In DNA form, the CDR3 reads TGTGCCTGGACACCACCCGGGACAGTCTCCTACGAGCAGTACTTC. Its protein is CAWTPPGTVSYEQYF.

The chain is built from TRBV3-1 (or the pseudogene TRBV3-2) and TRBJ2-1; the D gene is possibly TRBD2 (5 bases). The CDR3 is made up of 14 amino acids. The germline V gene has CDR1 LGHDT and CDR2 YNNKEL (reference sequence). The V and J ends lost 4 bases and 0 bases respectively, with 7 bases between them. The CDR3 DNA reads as TGTGCCAGCAGCCTTAGCGTCTCCTACAATGAGCAGTTCTTC. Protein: CASSLSVSYNEQFF.

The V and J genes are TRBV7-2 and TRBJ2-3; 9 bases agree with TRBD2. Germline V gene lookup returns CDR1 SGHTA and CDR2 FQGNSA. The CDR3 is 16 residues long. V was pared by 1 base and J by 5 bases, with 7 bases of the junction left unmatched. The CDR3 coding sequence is TGTGCCAGCAGCTTAGGTGGGCGGGAGGGCGTAGATACGCAGTATTTT. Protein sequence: CASSLGGREGVDTQYF.

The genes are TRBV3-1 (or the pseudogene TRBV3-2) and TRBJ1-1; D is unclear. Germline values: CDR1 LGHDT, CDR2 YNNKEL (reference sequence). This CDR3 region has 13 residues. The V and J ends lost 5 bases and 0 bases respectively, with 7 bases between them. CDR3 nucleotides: TGTGCCAGCAGCAAATCCATGAACACTGAAGCTTTCTTT. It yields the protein CASSKSMNTEAFF.

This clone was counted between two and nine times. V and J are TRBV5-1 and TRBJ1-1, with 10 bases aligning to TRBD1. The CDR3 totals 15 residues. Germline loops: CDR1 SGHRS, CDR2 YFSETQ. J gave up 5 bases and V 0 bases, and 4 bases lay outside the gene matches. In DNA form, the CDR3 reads TGCGCCAGCAGCTTGGTGAGGGACAGGGGAACTGAAGCTTTCTTT. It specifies CASSLVRDRGTEAFF.

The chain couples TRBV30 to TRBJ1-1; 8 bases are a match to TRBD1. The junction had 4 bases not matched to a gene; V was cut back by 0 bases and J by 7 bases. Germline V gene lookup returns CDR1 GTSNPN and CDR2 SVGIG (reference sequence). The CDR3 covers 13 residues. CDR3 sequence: CAWSVRTGSEAFF. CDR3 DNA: TGTGCCTGGAGTGTACGGACAGGGAGTGAAGCTTTCTTT.